The sequence of this T cell receptor beta chain was determined in a study of post-analysis software for immune sequencing data. A note on this clonotype: Its antigen remains unidentified.

Incorporated into the TCR beta cDNA libraries were unique molecular identifiers, which served to reduce PCR and sequencing biases. Using its own MiXCR run on the PCR reads, TCRdb lists one record per CDR3 protein. The sample records hundreds of thousands of distinct CDR3 sequences, roughly three fifths being singletons. Germline CDR1 and CDR2: SGDLS and YYNGEE. Losses at the gene ends were 4 bases for V and 4 bases for J; bases not matched to a gene: 18. The CDR3 extends over 18 amino acids. Study-wide findings and caveats: By F measure, samples from a shared preparation batch strongly co-clustered. Roughly 5 TRBV segments occurring more often in patients than controls included TRBV5-6, TRBV5-1 and TRBV20-1.

Sequenced input: blood. The chain employs TRBV9 and TRBJ2-7, with 9 bases aligning to TRBD1. This sequence was found in a girl under 10 years old with multiple sclerosis. In DNA form, the CDR3 reads TGTGCCAGCAGCCCAGGCCTTTCGGGACAGGGTAGTAATTACGAGCAGTACTTC. Its protein product is CASSPGLSGQGSNYEQYF.